The 24 T cell receptor beta chains listed next were all sequenced from one sample in a study of naive and memory T cell subsets. Two oligonucleotides, mixed equimolar, formed the beta constant-region primer covering TRBC1 and TRBC2. Four rounds of PCR amplified the ligated cDNA using nested alpha and beta constant-region primers plus SP2. Each CDR3 protein gets one entry after TCRdb re-called the UMI-ligation and nested PCR reads with MiXCR. Found here are more than 100,000 distinct CDR3 sequences, approximately 37% of them singletons; the top ten hold approximately 0.9%. Input material: central memory CD4+ T cells from blood. These receptors were taken from a human donor in good health.

J is TRBJ1-5 and V is TRBV24-1; TRBD1 might be the D (6 bases). The germline gives CDR1 KGHDR, CDR2 SFDVKD. The CDR3 has 14 residues. Trimming cost V 6 bases and J 2 bases, with 10 bases left between them. In nucleotides, the CDR3 is TGTGCCACCAGTACTGAGGGGGGCAATCAGCCCCAGCATTTT. This gives the protein CATSTEGGNQPQHF.

The chain joins TRBV27 to TRBJ2-4; D perhaps matches TRBD2 (5 bases). Germline V gene data show CDR1 as MNHEY and CDR2 as SMNVEV (reference sequence). Deletions cut 6 bases from V and 5 bases from J, with 20 bases between. This CDR3 contains 16 residues. CDR3 loop: CASSPGRRGSQNIQYF. CDR3 sequence (DNA): TGTGCCAGCAGCCCAGGCAGACGAGGGTCTCAAAACATTCAGTACTTC.

Here the CDR3 DNA reads TGTGCCAGCAGCTTAGGTGCTAGCGGGAGGACGACTTACAATGAGCAGTTCTTC. Encoded protein: CASSLGASGRTTYNEQFF. The chain uses TRBV11-1 and TRBJ2-1, with TRBD2 matching over 11 bases. Trimming removed 1 base from V and 4 bases from J; junction bases left unmatched: 9. CDR3 length: 18 residues. Looked up from germline, CDR1 is SGHAT and CDR2 is FQDESV (reference sequence).

The chain combines TRBV21-1 with TRBJ2-2; TRBD2, the D gene given by the table, was not confirmed from the DNA. TRBV21-1 is marked as a pseudogene. The CDR3 has 17 residues. CDR3 sequence reads: CASIRWSGTSGKEELFF. CDR3 coding DNA: TGTGCCAGCATCCGTTGGTCCGGGACTAGCGGGAAAGAGGAGCTGTTTTTT.

On this clonotype: Relative to the germline gene, one junction end is altered; a read error may explain this. The gene calls are TRBV9 and TRBJ1-6; D is undetermined. Per germline, CDR1 SGDLS and CDR2 YYNGEE. The CDR3 runs to 15 residues. This CDR3 reads CASSVGNRANSSLHF. For the CDR3, the DNA is TGTGCCAGCAGCGTAGGGAACAGAGCAAATTCATCCCTCCACTTT.

The V and J genes are TRBV12-3 or TRBV12-4 and TRBJ2-5; D remains ambiguous. The V and J ends lost 2 bases and 4 bases respectively, with 5 bases between them. This CDR3 comprises 12 residues. The DNA of the CDR3 is TGTGCCAGCAGTTTAAACCCAGAGACCCAGTACTTC. It translates to CASSLNPETQYF.

The chain carries TRBV7-9 and TRBJ1-3, with a possible D match to TRBD1 (5 bases). The CDR3 has 17 residues. In germline, CDR1 is SEHNR, CDR2 FQNEAQ (reference sequence). Deletions cut 2 bases from V and 0 bases from J, with 14 bases between. CDR3 amino acids: CASSLNWGGRSGNTIYF. The CDR3 nucleotides read TGTGCCAGCAGCTTAAATTGGGGCGGCCGCTCTGGAAACACCATATATTTT. Full variable domain (missing parts from reference TRBV7-9 and TRBJ1-3): DTGVSQNPRHKITKRGQNVTFRCDPISEHNRLYWYRQTLGQGPEFLTYFQNEAQLEKSRLLSDRFSAERPKGSFSTLEIQRTEQGDSAMYLCASSLNWGGRSGNTIYFGEGSWLTVV.

A few counts support this clonotype. J is TRBJ1-1 and V is TRBV3-1, with D unclear. Germline V lookup: CDR1 LGHDT, CDR2 YNNKEL (reference sequence). The length of the CDR3 is 14 residues. V was shortened by 1 base and J by 6 bases, with 12 bases between the two germline ends. The CDR3 DNA reads TGTGCCAGCAGCCAAGGGGTGTGGGGTGCTGAAGCTTTCTTT. The encoded protein is CASSQGVWGAEAFF.

The rearrangement joins TRBV28 to TRBJ1-6, with D possibly matching TRBD1 (5 bases). Germline loops: CDR1 MDHEN, CDR2 SYDVKM. Trimming stripped 2 bases from V and 7 bases from J, with 24 bases between. The CDR3 sequence is 19 residues long. The CDR3 DNA sequence: TGTGCCAGCAGTTTAATGACAGTGGGGAGCCTAGGATTAAATTCACCCCTCCACTTT. Its translation is CASSLMTVGSLGLNSPLHF.

This clonotype showed up just a few times. V and J are TRBV28 and TRBJ2-3; 9 bases line up with TRBD2. The CDR3 sequence is 15 residues long. Germline CDR1 and CDR2: MDHEN and SYDVKM. The trim removed 3 bases at V and 4 bases at J, leaving 5 bases unmatched. CDR3 DNA: TGTGCCAGCAGTTTCATGGGACTAGCCGCAGATACGCAGTATTTT. Its protein product is CASSFMGLAADTQYF.

This clonotype was found a few times. The chain is built from TRBV7-2 and TRBJ1-6; 8 nucleotides agree with TRBD1. From germline, CDR1 is SGHTA and CDR2 FQGNSA. CDR3 size: 15 residues. After removal of 5 bases from V and 11 bases from J, the junction contained 11 bases not matched to a gene. CDR3 sequence (DNA): TGTGCCAGCAGCGTAGGAGGGACAGGATACCCACCCCTCCACTTT. Its protein product is CASSVGGTGYPPLHF.

The V call is TRBV5-6, the J call TRBJ1-4; tentatively, D is TRBD1 (6 bases). V lost 0 bases to trimming and J lost 4 bases, with 7 bases between them. Germline CDR1 reads SGHDT; CDR2 reads YYEEEE. CDR3 length: 14 residues. The CDR3 spells CASSLGQDNEKLFF. The CDR3 coding sequence is TGTGCCAGCAGCTTGGGACAGGATAATGAAAAACTGTTTTTT.

The J gene is TRBJ1-5, the V gene TRBV6-1; D is unclear. The CDR3 runs 14 residues. Trimming pared 9 bases from V and 4 bases from J, leaving 16 bases between. Per germline, CDR1 MNHNS and CDR2 SASEGT. CDR3 loop: CASSSSGSNQPQHF. The CDR3 DNA reads as TGTGCCAGTTCCTCTTCGGGGAGTAATCAGCCCCAGCATTTT.

This clonotype was seen a single time. The CDR3 protein is CASSLSLMRTQYF. In DNA form, the CDR3 reads TGTGCCAGCAGTTTAAGTCTTATGAGGACCCAGTACTTC. This chain uses TRBV28 with TRBJ2-5; D unclear. The V gene lost 2 bases and the J gene lost 7 bases, with 11 bases spanning the gap. CDR3 size: 13 residues. Germline CDR1 reads MDHEN; CDR2 reads SYDVKM.

This clonotype was seen more than once but under ten times. The rearrangement joins TRBV28 to TRBJ1-6, with D unresolved. Per germline, CDR1 MDHEN and CDR2 SYDVKM. Trimming removed 10 bases at V and 0 bases at J, with 16 bases between. The CDR3 has 16 amino acids. The CDR3: CATIEFADSYNSPLHF. CDR3 coding DNA: TGTGCCACCATTGAATTCGCAGACTCCTATAATTCACCCCTCCACTTT.

The chain links TRBV28 to TRBJ1-1, with TRBD1 identical over 8 bases. The CDR3 contains 15 residues. V trimming: 5 bases; J trimming: 1 base; junction bases outside the gene matches: 6. Germline-derived CDR1 and CDR2 are MDHEN and SYDVKM. The CDR3 sequence is CASSPWTGRNTEAFF. DNA for the CDR3: TGTGCCAGCAGTCCGTGGACAGGGAGGAACACTGAAGCTTTCTTT.

The rearrangement uses TRBV7-2 and TRBJ2-7; TRBD2 matches 10 bases. The CDR3 contains 20 residues. Germline V gene sequence: CDR1 SGHTA, CDR2 FQGNSA. V trimming: 1 base; J trimming: 2 bases; junction bases outside the gene matches: 17. Written as DNA, the CDR3 is TGTGCCAGCAGCTTAGTTCTGGCTGGCTCCGTCCTAGCGGGGGCCTACGAGCAGTACTTC. This sequence encodes CASSLVLAGSVLAGAYEQYF.

As DNA, the CDR3 is TGTGCCTGCTCCGGACTAGCGGGAAAGTACAATGAGCAGTTCTTC. It is translated as CACSGLAGKYNEQFF. V and J are TRBV30 and TRBJ2-1; the match to TRBD2 covers 12 bases. Germline lookup yields CDR1 GTSNPN and CDR2 SVGIG (reference sequence). V dropped 6 bases and J dropped 4; count of bases not matched to a gene: 7. The CDR3 totals 15 residues.

This clonotype was found a few times. V is TRBV3-1 and J is TRBJ2-1, with TRBD2 matching 9 bases. The germline gives CDR1 LGHDT, CDR2 YNNKEL (reference sequence). CDR3 length: 14 residues. V lost 5 bases, J lost 4 bases, and 3 bases stayed unmatched. The CDR3 nucleotides read TGTGCCAGCAGCACTAGCGGGCCATACAATGAGCAGTTCTTC. Protein: CASSTSGPYNEQFF.

The chain combines TRBV4-3 with TRBJ1-1; D remains ambiguous. CDR3 length: 13 amino acids. V dropped 3 bases and J dropped 5 bases, with 10 bases sitting between them. Germline lookup yields CDR1 LGHNA and CDR2 YSLEER. The CDR3 DNA sequence: TGCGCCAGCAGCCACCGCGAAAGGACTGAAGCTTTCTTT. Translating gives CASSHRERTEAFF.

This clonotype was counted between two and nine times. The gene calls are TRBV28 and TRBJ2-1, with D uncertain. Germline V gene sequence: CDR1 MDHEN, CDR2 SYDVKM. There are 15 residues in the CDR3. V was pared by 7 bases and J by 4 bases, with 17 bases between. The CDR3 nucleotides are TGTGCCAGCACCCAGATGGGGATCGGGTACAATGAGCAGTTCTTC. Its translation: CASTQMGIGYNEQFF.

The sample holds one count of this clonotype. The rearrangement links TRBV20-1 to TRBJ2-1; D is undetermined. The CDR3 is made up of 17 amino acids. V gave up 1 base and J gave up 1 base, with 17 bases separating them. The germline CDR1 and CDR2 sequences are DFQATT and SNEGSKA (reference sequence). The DNA for the CDR3 is TGCAGTGCTAGAGCTGAGGACGGTTCTGTTTCCTACAATGAGCAGTTCTTC. Amino acid sequence: CSARAEDGSVSYNEQFF.

This chain links TRBV7-9 with TRBJ2-7; D might be TRBD1 (6 bases). The germline CDR1 and CDR2 sequences are SEHNR and FQNEAQ (reference sequence). V was clipped by 5 bases and J by 2 bases, with 13 bases between them. The CDR3 spans 14 residues. This chain's CDR3 is CASSGTGYTYEQYF. The CDR3 DNA is TGTGCCAGCAGCGGTACAGGGTACACCTACGAGCAGTACTTC.

The chain employs TRBV7-2 and TRBJ2-5; D is uncertain. Per germline, CDR1 SGHTA and CDR2 FQGNSA. Trimming removed 5 bases from V and 5 bases from J, with 9 bases in between. The CDR3 extends over 12 amino acids. The CDR3 DNA sequence: TGTGCCAGCAGCCCCCCGAGGGAGACCCAGTACTTC. Amino acid sequence: CASSPPRETQYF. The full variable domain, its missing parts supplied by reference TRBV7-2 and TRBJ2-5, is GAGVSQSPSNKVTEKGKDVELRCDPISGHTALYWYRQSLGQGLEFLIYFQGNSAPDKSGLPSDRFSAERTGGSVSTLTIQRTQQEDSAVYLCASSPPRETQYFGPGTRLLVL.